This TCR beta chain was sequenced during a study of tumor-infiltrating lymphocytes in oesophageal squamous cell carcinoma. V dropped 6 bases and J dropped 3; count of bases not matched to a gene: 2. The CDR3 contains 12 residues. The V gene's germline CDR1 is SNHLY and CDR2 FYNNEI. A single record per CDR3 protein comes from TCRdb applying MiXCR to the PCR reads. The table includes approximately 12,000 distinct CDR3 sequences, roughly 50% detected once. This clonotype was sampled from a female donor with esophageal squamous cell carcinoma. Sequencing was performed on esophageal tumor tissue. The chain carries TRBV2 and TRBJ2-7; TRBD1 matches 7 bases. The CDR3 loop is CASRAGGYEQYF. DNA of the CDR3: TGTGCCAGCAGGGCAGGGGGCTACGAGCAGTACTTC.